This TCR beta chain was sequenced for a study of tissue T cells after allogeneic stem cell transplantation (dated by TCRdb to about 2022). The study in broad terms: When multiple samples of a tissue were available, H&E sections were reviewed by a pathologist, and samples with histologically apparent lymphocytes were prioritized for sequencing. The study profiled TCR beta repertoires in many tissues obtained from research autopsies of patients with and without GVHD, and also in mouse models of GVHD. On the human side, the study was prospective and observational, with no blinding or randomization. The investigation overall reported the following: In both patients and mice, T cells from blood and spleen picked up only a limited part of the TCR repertoire that was detected in tissues. The study did not determine which tissue TCRs were alloreactive or antigen-specific, and some clones might have been persisting host cells. No blood samples were available for the non-GVHD comparator patients. Not many T cell clones showed up in more than one patient, yet clustering based on motifs uncovered repertoire signatures that were shared across patients in a tissue-specific way. Sampling depth was acknowledged as a limitation, and the patient cohort was both small and clinically heterogeneous. Within patients, how anatomically similar tissues were was a major factor shaping TCR repertoire composition, regardless of disease or transplant status.

Explained via the paper, the time point label denotes: human tissue collected at research (rapid) autopsy. Three non-HCT comparator patients who had other cancers, at least five GI tract samples, and no known GI disease at death were chosen retrospectively. Autopsy tissues included GI sites from esophagus to rectum, liver, skin and lymphoid organs including spleen, after a median post-mortem interval of 9.75 hours. Each autopsy specimen was cut in two, with one portion flash-frozen in liquid nitrogen and the remainder formalin-fixed, and the outer muscle layers of GI specimens were removed. Genomic DNA was extracted from frozen tissues using the Mag-Bind Blood & Tissue DNA HDQ 96 Kit on a Chemagic 360 or the DNeasy Blood & Tissue Kit. Because of concern about red blood cell contamination, the extracted DNA went through further purification with the Genomic DNA Clean & Concentrator-25 kit. As for this clone: The antigen it binds to is not known. Per-base quality was not reported, and no clone a single base away is much larger than it.

The library was obtained by the immunoSEQ multiplex PCR assay. TCRbeta CDR3 sequencing was performed at survey depth by Adaptive Biotechnologies, and CDR3 sequences, V/J genes, productive frequency and template counts were reported. TCR beta CDR3 regions were amplified from genomic DNA rather than RNA. The original methods were these. Pairwise repertoire overlap between tissues was quantified with Jensen-Shannon divergence, where 1 means complete divergence and 0 identical. Tissues were grouped by single-linkage agglomerative hierarchical clustering of pairwise JSD values, and the clustering results were shown as dendrograms. GLIPH2 was applied to all patient samples using simulation_depth 1000, kmer_min_depth 3, and cdr3_length_cutoff 8, and only groups with more than two unique CDR3s were retained. In a standardized tissue-overlap score, Jaccard GLIPH-group overlap across patients was extrapolated to a standard repertoire size of 1000 clones. Associations of diversity with clinical or experimental variables used linear mixed-effect models with tissue fixed effects and individual random effects. This immuneACCESS table, as held by TCRdb, lists in-frame sequences with V and J called but not all clones. Of the missing ones, under half trace to an unresolved V gene in checked studies; the others have no known cause. D and trimming come from the DNA, and the V and J calls and clone size come from that table. The sample profile shows fewer than 30,000 clones; roughly 70% of them were found once. The ten largest clones capture approximately 7.7% of the sample.

Spanning cysteine to phenylalanine, the CDR3 consists of 14 amino acids. The CDR3 DNA has 42 bases and is translated from base 1. Relative to germline, V is 0 bases shorter and J is 5 bases shorter, with 9 bases between their ends. According to the germline V gene, CDR1 reads SGHRS and CDR2 reads YFSETQ. The source is a female donor over 55 with lung cancer. Here the sequenced sample was tissue from the ileum, taken at autopsy. The sequence is built from TRBV5-1 and TRBJ1-5, with TRBD1 as a weak D call on 5 bases. The nucleotides read TGCGCCAGCAGCTTGGATGGGGCGTATCAGCCCCAGCATTTT. Translation gives CASSLDGAYQPQHF. Supplemented by the reference TRBV5-1 and TRBJ1-5 proteins around the CDR3, the complete variable domain is KAGVTQTPRYLIKTRGQQVTLSCSPISGHRSVSWYQQTPGQGLQFLFEYFSETQRNKGNFPGRFSGRQFSNSRSEMNVSTLELGDSALYLCASSLDGAYQPQHFGDGTRLSIL.